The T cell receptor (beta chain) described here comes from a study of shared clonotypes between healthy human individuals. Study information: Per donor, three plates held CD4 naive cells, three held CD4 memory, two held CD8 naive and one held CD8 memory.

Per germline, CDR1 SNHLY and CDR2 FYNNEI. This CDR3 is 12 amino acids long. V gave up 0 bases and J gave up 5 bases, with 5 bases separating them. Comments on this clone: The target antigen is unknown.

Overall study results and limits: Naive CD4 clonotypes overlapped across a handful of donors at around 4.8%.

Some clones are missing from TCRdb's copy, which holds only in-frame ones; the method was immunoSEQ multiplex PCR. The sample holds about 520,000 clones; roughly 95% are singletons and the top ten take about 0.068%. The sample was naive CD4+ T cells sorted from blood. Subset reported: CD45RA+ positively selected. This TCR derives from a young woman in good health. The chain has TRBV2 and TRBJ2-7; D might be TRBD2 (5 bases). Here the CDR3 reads CASSEASDEQYF. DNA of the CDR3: TGTGCCAGCAGTGAAGCTAGCGACGAGCAGTACTTC.